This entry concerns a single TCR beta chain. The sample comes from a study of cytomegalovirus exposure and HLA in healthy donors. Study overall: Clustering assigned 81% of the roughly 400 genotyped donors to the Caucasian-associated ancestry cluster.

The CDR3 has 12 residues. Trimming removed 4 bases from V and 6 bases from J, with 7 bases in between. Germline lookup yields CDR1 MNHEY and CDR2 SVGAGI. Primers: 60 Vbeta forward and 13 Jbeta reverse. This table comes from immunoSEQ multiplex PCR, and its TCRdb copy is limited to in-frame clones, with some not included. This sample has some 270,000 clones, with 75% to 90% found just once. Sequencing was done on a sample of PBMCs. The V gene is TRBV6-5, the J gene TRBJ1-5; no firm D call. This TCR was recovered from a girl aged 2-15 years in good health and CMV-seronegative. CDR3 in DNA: TGTGCCAGCAGTTCACTAGGTCAGCCCCAGCATTTT. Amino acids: CASSSLGQPQHF.